The TCR beta chain under discussion was sequenced for a study of blood T cells in healthy people across ages. The extraction recovered at least 6 micrograms of total RNA per sample. Through a sample-barcoded 5' primer and a J-beta primer mix, a second PCR was run for roughly 6 to 11 cycles. Unique molecular identifiers of 12 random nucleotides labeled each cDNA. TCRdb fed the 5' RACE reads into MiXCR, producing one record per CDR3 protein. Of 600,000 to 850,000 distinct CDR3 sequences listed, roughly 25% are singletons. This clonotype was seen more than once but under ten times. The CDR3 is 17 residues long. The V gene's germline CDR1 is LGHNA and CDR2 YSLEER. The ends were cut back, 0 bases at V and 0 bases at J, with 9 bases in the middle. These same records also appear under a second study, on T cells of mothers and their children. Per that study: Overlap measured in related mother-child pairs was slightly, non-significantly higher than in unrelated pairs. At a sensitivity of around 91 clones per million clonotypes, no persistent microchimeric T cell clones appeared.

This chain joins TRBV4-3 and TRBJ1-6; D is unclear. This TCR derives from a boy younger than 18 in good health. Input material: blood. The CDR3 DNA follows: TGCGCCAGCAGCCAAGATCCGGAAAGCTCCTATAATTCACCCCTCCACTTT. Translated: CASSQDPESSYNSPLHF.